What follows is one TCR beta chain and its context. The antigen is unknown. TCRdb reprocessed the 5' RACE reads; each CDR3 protein has one entry and no DNA is given. The repertoire shows about 210,000 distinct CDR3 sequences; the top ten hold 1.5% to 2%. This specimen belongs to a study of monozygotic twins with inflammatory bowel disease. Overall study findings and caveats: Part of the variability in patient repertoires may have come from differing immunosuppressive treatments. A distinction between different T cell subtypes was not possible.

Collection yielded 2.5 to 3 ml of blood per donor. Whole blood that had not undergone T cell sorting provided the isolated total RNA. Sequences were obtained from blood. The sequence came from a human donor with ulcerative colitis or Crohn's disease, or a healthy co-twin of an affected twin (not recorded which).

The CDR3 is CASSLDLTPPRWGRNTDTQYF. V usage is TRBV11-2 and J usage is TRBJ2-3; TCRdb indicates TRBD1, and absent DNA this call remains unverified. Germline CDR1 reads SGHAT; CDR2 reads FQNNGV. The CDR3 is 21 residues long.